This T cell receptor (beta chain) was sequenced in a study of cytomegalovirus exposure and HLA in healthy donors. Study-level results: In all likelihood, a cluster of highly shared sequence variants was a sequencing artifact.

PCR was performed using 60 Vbeta and 13 Jbeta primers. Measured with immunoSEQ multiplex PCR; TCRdb has only the in-frame clones, and not every one. This sample has around 190,000 clones, with around 80% found just once. With respect to this clone: Its antigen is unknown.

V gave up 1 base and J gave up 7 bases, with 2 bases separating them. The CDR3 is 11 amino acids. Germline loops: CDR1 SGHAT, CDR2 FQNNGV. The receptor's source is a middle-aged man in good health and CMV-seronegative. Sequencing was carried out using PBMCs. The chain is built from TRBV11-2 and TRBJ2-1, with D unclear. The CDR3 sequence is CASSLANEQFF. The CDR3 DNA is TGTGCCAGCAGCTTAGCGAATGAGCAGTTCTTC.